Presented here are 9 T cell receptor beta chains from one specimen sequenced in a study of control samples from healthy donors and cancer patients. The method was immunoSEQ multiplex PCR; TCRdb's version includes in-frame clones alone and lacks a portion of them. The table includes some 150,000 clones, approximately 92% detected once. Sample: blood. These receptors were obtained from a woman aged 55-70 years in good health.

The chain combines TRBV2 with TRBJ1-2; D not resolved. V gave up 6 bases and J gave up 0 bases, with 11 bases separating them. CDR1 and CDR2 from the germline V gene are SNHLY and FYNNEI. This CDR3 contains 14 residues. This CDR3 is CASRSVVANYGYTF. In nucleotides, the CDR3 is TGTGCCAGCAGAAGTGTCGTAGCTAACTATGGCTACACCTTC.

This chain links TRBV4-1 with TRBJ2-3, with 7 bases aligning to TRBD1. Germline V gene data show CDR1 as MGHRA and CDR2 as YSYEKL. CDR3 length: 16 amino acids. With 0 bases clipped from V and 7 bases from J, the junction kept 10 bases outside the gene matches. The CDR3 here is CASSQDWDSRSHTQYF. The CDR3 region has the DNA TGCGCCAGCAGCCAAGATTGGGACAGCAGATCCCATACGCAGTATTTT.

The chain has TRBV19 and TRBJ2-7, with 9 nucleotides matching TRBD1. CDR1 and CDR2 from the germline V gene are LNHDA and SQIVND (reference sequence). This CDR3 has 13 amino acids. V lost 5 bases and J lost 2; bases outside the gene matches: 1. The CDR3 is CASSGTGTYEQYF. The CDR3 DNA is TGTGCCAGTAGTGGGACAGGGACCTACGAGCAGTACTTC.

The rearrangement joins TRBV5-1 to TRBJ1-3; possibly TRBD1 for D (5 bases). V was cut by 4 bases and J by 0 bases, with 11 bases left in between. This CDR3 has 15 residues. Germline V gives CDR1 SGHRS, CDR2 YFSETQ. CDR3 amino acids: CASSIQASSGNTIYF. The CDR3 DNA is TGCGCCAGCAGCATACAGGCGAGCTCTGGAAACACCATATATTTT.

The V and J genes are TRBV18 and TRBJ2-5; possibly TRBD1 for D (6 bases). The CDR3 consists of 16 residues. Trimming removed 2 bases from V and 5 bases from J, with 18 bases in between. CDR1 and CDR2 from the germline V gene are KGHSH and LQKENI. The CDR3 is CASSPAFGIQGETQYF. DNA of the CDR3: TGTGCCAGCTCACCAGCCTTTGGCATACAGGGCGAGACCCAGTACTTC.

The J gene is TRBJ1-2, the V gene TRBV5-4, with a possible D match to TRBD1 (5 bases). Germline assignment: CDR1 SGHNT and CDR2 YYREEE (reference sequence). The CDR3 has 15 residues. Trimming cost V 0 bases and J 2 bases, with 11 bases left between them. The chain's CDR3 is CASSLGEGRNYGYTF. CDR3 sequence (DNA): TGTGCCAGCAGCTTGGGAGAGGGGAGGAACTATGGCTACACCTTC.

The chain combines TRBV5-1 with TRBJ2-2; 8 positions match TRBD1. CDR3 length: 14 amino acids. The germline V gene encodes CDR1 SGHRS and CDR2 YFSETQ. J was trimmed by 8 bases and V by 4 bases; bases with no gene match: 7. The CDR3 region has the DNA TGCGCCAGCAGCCCGGGACAGGCTCGGGGGGAGCTGTTTTTT. It yields the protein CASSPGQARGELFF.

The chain links TRBV19 to TRBJ1-2; TRBD1 is a possible D gene (6 bases). The CDR3 length is 11 residues. V gave up 11 bases and J gave up 4 bases, with 11 bases separating them. Germline CDR1 reads LNHDA; CDR2 reads SQIVND (reference sequence). The CDR3 nucleotides read TGTGCCCTGCGGGACACCTATGGCTACACCTTC. It specifies CALRDTYGYTF.

The chain joins TRBV27 to TRBJ1-1, with 8 bases lining up with TRBD1. V lost 5 bases to trimming and J lost 7 bases; unmatched junction nucleotides: 3. Germline V lookup: CDR1 MNHEY, CDR2 SMNVEV (reference sequence). The CDR3 has 12 amino acids. CDR3 DNA sequence: TGTGCCAGCAGTCGACAGGGGATTGAAGCTTTCTTT. It is translated as CASSRQGIEAFF.